This T cell receptor (beta chain) was sequenced in a study of Tregs in tolerant kidney transplant recipients (dated by TCRdb to about 2019). With respect to the entire study: The transplants used related donors along with nonmyeloablative bone marrow transplantation, and in the human trials mixed chimerism was transient. TCRbeta sequencing was used in the study to identify donor-specific regulatory T cells before combined kidney and bone marrow transplantation, and the identified cells were then tracked after transplant.

A remark on this clone: Its cognate antigen has yet to be identified. Qualities for individual bases were not recorded, and no much larger clone is one base off.

Genomic DNA was extracted from sorted cells with the QIAGEN DNeasy Blood and Tissue Kit for TCRbeta CDR3 sequencing. High-throughput TCRbeta CDR3 sequencing was carried out commercially through immunoSEQ, with PCR amplification with bias correction and internal controls included. Concerning the study's data processing: A unique productive TCRbeta sequence was defined by the CDR3 nucleotide sequence when primers matched, and otherwise by the CDR3 amino acid sequence together with the Vbeta and Jbeta genes. As a correction for sorting error, sequences shared between sorted populations at a frequency ratio of 2:1 or less were discarded, and the remaining shared sequences were assigned to the higher population. A sequence was defined as donor-reactive if the sequence was expanded at least 5-fold in CFSE-low cells compared with unstimulated cells and had a frequency of at least 0.01% in CFSE-low cells. Repertoire divergence was quantified by Jensen-Shannon divergence calculated from the top 100 TCRbeta sequences ranked by frequency. For samples with multiple sequencing runs, sorting error was corrected separately for each run before the runs were pooled. Not all clones reach the TCRdb copy of this immuneACCESS table, which keeps in-frame sequences only. Checked studies attribute under half of the gap to unresolved V genes and leave the rest unexplained. The V and J calls and clone size are taken from that table; D and trimming were inferred from the DNA. A total of around 66,000 clones appear in this sample, 80% to 90% of them only once. The biggest ten clones account for 2.1% of the sample.

Overall results and qualifications from the work: The study was constrained by small patient numbers, and validation of the findings is required in larger populations and under other immunosuppression protocols. Biological reproducibility was not examined directly, but technical replication error appeared to be minimal. Donor-specific Treg expansion was found to exceed global Treg expansion in tolerant patients, suggesting antigen-driven rather than nonspecific expansion. Because the PCR primers were changed over time for some patients, nucleotide-level comparison could not be performed across the samples from those patients. The most biologically relevant and donor-specific TCRbeta repertoire appeared to be identified by expanding Tregs with activated donor B cells.

CDR1 and CDR2 were assigned from the germline V gene as SGHDT and YYEEEE. The CDR3 runs 15 residues from the cysteine to the phenylalanine. The only DNA kept is the CDR3, 45 bases in frame from the first base. Here V drops 0 bases and J drops 5 bases, and the junction holds 5 bases not matched to any gene. The intended sense of this specimen's time point label: blood sample drawn before combined kidney and bone marrow transplant. Thawed PBMCs were FACS-sorted into unstimulated Tregs (CD4+CD25+CD127-), CD4+ non-Tregs (CD4+CD25-), CD4 cells and CD8 cells. Prior to Treg sorting, thawed PBMCs were rested overnight at 37 degrees C with 200 to 250 IU/ml IL-2. The patients were a handful of recipients of combined kidney and bone marrow transplants from the ITN036ST trial, and samples were available only for these trial subjects. Healthy control blood was processed by Ficoll density gradient to PBMCs and cryopreserved; patient PBMCs were collected before and after transplant.

This receptor was taken from a human donor who received a combined kidney and bone marrow transplant. The sample in question was Tregs from blood, obtained before the transplant. Rearrangement joined TRBV5-6 to TRBJ1-5, and TRBD1 aligns with 7 junction nucleotides. The CDR3 has the sequence CASSLGDSLYQPQHF. Read as DNA, the sequence is TGTGCCAGCAGCTTGGGGGACAGCCTTTATCAGCCCCAGCATTTT.